This T cell receptor beta chain came from a study of T cell responses to AZD1222 COVID-19 vaccine. Findings of the study overall: Possibly, clonal diversity was underestimated; donors were largely white British and included more females.

The method was immunoSEQ multiplex PCR; TCRdb's version includes in-frame clones alone and lacks a portion of them. The repertoire holds some 49,000 clones, with about 90% as singletons. Trimming stripped 6 bases from V and 10 bases from J, with 13 bases between. Germline values: CDR1 WNHNN, CDR2 SYGVQD (reference sequence). This CDR3 comprises 12 residues. With respect to this clone: What it binds is not known.

The J gene is TRBJ2-1, the V gene TRBV10-1; D is unclear. This specimen was peripheral blood, taken 28 days after the second AZD1222 dose. The sequence derives from an adult who received the AZD1222 COVID-19 vaccine. CDR3 amino acids: CASSDRSHEQFF. Written as DNA, the CDR3 is TGCGCCAGCAGCGATCGTAGTCACGAGCAGTTCTTC.